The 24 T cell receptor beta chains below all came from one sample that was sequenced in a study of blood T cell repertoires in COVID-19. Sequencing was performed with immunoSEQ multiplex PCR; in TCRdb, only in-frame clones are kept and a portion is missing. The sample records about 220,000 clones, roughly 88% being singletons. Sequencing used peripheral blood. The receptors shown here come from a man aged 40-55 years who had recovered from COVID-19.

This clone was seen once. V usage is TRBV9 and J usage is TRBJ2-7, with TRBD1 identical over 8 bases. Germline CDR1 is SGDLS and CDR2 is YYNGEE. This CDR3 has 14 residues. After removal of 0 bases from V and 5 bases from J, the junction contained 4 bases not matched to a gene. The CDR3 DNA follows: TGTGCCAGCAGCGTAGCAGGGGGCATCAACGAGCAGTACTTC. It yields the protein CASSVAGGINEQYF.

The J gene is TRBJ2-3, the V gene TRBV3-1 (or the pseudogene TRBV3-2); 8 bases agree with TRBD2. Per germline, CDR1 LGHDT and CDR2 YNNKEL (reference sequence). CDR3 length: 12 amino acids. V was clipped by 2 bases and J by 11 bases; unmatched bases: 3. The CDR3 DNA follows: TGTGCCAGCAGCCAAAACGGGGGGGTGCAGTATTTT. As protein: CASSQNGGVQYF.

CDR3 DNA: TGTGCCAGCAGCTTGGAGGGGGACAGGCTGAACTATGGCTACACCTTC. This codes for CASSLEGDRLNYGYTF. This chain joins TRBV5-6 and TRBJ1-2, with 8 bases aligning to TRBD1. This CDR3 spans 16 amino acids. Germline CDR1 SGHDT, CDR2 YYEEEE. V gave up 0 bases and J gave up 2 bases; unmatched junction bases: 6.

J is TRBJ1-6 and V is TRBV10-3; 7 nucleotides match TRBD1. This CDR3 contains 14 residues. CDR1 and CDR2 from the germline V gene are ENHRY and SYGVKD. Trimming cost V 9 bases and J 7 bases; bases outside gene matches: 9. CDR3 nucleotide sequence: TGTGCCATTTCTCAGGGGGACTTAAATTCACCCCTCCACTTT. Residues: CAISQGDLNSPLHF.

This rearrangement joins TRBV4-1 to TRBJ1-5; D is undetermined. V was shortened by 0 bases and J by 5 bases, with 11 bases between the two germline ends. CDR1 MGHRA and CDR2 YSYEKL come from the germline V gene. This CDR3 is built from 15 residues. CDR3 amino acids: CASSQDGSGDQPQHF. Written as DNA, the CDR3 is TGCGCCAGCAGCCAAGACGGATCCGGGGATCAGCCCCAGCATTTT.

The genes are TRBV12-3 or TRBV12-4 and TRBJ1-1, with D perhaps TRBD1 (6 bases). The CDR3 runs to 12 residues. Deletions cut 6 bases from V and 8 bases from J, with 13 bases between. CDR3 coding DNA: TGTGCCAGCAGCCCAGGACAGTTCGAAGCTTTCTTT. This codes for CASSPGQFEAFF.

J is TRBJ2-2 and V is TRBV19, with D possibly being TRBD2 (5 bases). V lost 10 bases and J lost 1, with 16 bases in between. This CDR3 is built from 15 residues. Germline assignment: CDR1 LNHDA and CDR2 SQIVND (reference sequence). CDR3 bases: TGTGCCACCAAACGGGCAGGAGGGAACACCGGGGAGCTGTTTTTT. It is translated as CATKRAGGNTGELFF.

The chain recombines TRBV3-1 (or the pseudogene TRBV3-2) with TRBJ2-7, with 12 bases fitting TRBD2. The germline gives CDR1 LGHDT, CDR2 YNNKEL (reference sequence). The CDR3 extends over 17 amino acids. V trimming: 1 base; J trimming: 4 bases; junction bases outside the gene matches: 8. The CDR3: CASSQGPGLAGLYEQYF. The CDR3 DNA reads TGTGCCAGCAGCCAAGGGCCGGGACTAGCGGGCCTATACGAGCAGTACTTC.

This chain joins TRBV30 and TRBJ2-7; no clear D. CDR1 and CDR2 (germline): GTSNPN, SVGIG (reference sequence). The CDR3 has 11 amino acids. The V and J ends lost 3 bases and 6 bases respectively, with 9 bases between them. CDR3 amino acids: CAWRGAGEQYF. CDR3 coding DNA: TGTGCCTGGAGAGGAGCTGGCGAGCAGTACTTC. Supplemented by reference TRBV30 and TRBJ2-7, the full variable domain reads SQTIHQWPATLVQPVGSPLSLECTVEGTSNPNLYWYRQAAGRGLQLLFYSVGIGQISSEVPQNLSASRPQDRQFILSSKKLLLSDSGFYLCAWRGAGEQYFGPGTRLTVT.

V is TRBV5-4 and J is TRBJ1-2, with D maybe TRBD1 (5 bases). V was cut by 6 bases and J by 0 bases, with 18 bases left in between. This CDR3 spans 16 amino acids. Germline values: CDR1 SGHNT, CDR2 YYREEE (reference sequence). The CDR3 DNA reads TGTGCCAGCAACGTAGGGGCCAGCCATTCTAACTATGGCTACACCTTC. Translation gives CASNVGASHSNYGYTF.

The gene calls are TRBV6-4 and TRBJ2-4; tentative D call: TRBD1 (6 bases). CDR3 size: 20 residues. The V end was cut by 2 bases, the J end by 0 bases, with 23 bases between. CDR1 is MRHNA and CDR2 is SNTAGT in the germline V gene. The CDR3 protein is CASSDADRPLEPLAKNIQYF. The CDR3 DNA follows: TGTGCCAGCAGTGACGCCGACAGGCCTCTCGAACCACTAGCCAAAAACATTCAGTACTTC.

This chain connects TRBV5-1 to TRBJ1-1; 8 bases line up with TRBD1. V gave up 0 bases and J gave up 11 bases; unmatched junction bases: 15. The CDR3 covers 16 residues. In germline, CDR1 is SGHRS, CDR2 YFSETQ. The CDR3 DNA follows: TGCGCCAGCAGCTTGGAAGGACAGGGAGGGGGTAATTGGGCTTTCTTT. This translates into CASSLEGQGGGNWAFF.

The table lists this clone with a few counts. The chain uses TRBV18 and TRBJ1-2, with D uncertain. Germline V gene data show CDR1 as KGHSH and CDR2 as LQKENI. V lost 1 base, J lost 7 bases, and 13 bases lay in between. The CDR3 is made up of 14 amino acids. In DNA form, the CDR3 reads TGTGCCAGCTCACCACGGGCAACATATAGTGGCTACACCTTC. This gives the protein CASSPRATYSGYTF.

CDR3 region: CASSLDPPGQGLTGELFF. Written as DNA, the CDR3 is TGCGCCAGCAGCTTGGACCCGCCGGGACAGGGTTTAACCGGGGAGCTGTTTTTT. The chain carries TRBV5-1 and TRBJ2-2; 9 bases align to TRBD1. The CDR3 totals 18 residues. With 0 bases clipped from V and 5 bases from J, the junction kept 11 bases outside the gene matches. Germline lookup yields CDR1 SGHRS and CDR2 YFSETQ. Combining the CDR3 with reference TRBV5-1 and TRBJ2-2 gives the whole variable domain KAGVTQTPRYLIKTRGQQVTLSCSPISGHRSVSWYQQTPGQGLQFLFEYFSETQRNKGNFPGRFSGRQFSNSRSEMNVSTLELGDSALYLCASSLDPPGQGLTGELFFGEGSRLTVL.

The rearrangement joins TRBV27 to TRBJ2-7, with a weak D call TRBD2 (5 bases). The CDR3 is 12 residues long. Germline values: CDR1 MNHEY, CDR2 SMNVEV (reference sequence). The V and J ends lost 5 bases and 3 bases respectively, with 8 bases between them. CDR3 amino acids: CASSPDFYEQYF. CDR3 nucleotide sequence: TGTGCCAGCAGTCCGGACTTCTACGAGCAGTACTTC.

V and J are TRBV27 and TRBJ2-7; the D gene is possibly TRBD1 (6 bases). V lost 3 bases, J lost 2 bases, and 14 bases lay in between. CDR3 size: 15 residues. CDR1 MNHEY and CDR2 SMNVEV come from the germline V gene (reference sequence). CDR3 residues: CASSLLGGPTYEQYF. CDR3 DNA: TGTGCCAGCAGTTTGTTAGGGGGACCAACCTACGAGCAGTACTTC.

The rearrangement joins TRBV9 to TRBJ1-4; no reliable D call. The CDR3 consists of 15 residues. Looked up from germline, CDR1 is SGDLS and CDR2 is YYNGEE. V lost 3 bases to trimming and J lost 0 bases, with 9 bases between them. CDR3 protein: CASSAYGTTNEKLFF. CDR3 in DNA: TGTGCCAGCAGCGCTTACGGTACAACTAATGAAAAACTGTTTTTT.

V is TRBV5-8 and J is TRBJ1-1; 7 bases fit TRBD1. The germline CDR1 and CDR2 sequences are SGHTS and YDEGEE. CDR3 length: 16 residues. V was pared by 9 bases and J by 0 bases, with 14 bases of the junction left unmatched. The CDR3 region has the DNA TGTGCCACGACGACAGGGTTCGGGGAGATGAACACTGAAGCTTTCTTT. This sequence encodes CATTTGFGEMNTEAFF.

The CDR3 region is CASTLAGGAYEQYF. CDR3 coding DNA: TGTGCCAGCACTCTAGCGGGAGGGGCCTACGAGCAGTACTTC. The rearrangement links TRBV6-5 to TRBJ2-7, with 12 bases aligning to TRBD2. This CDR3 region has 14 residues. V lost 7 bases and J lost 2; bases outside the gene matches: 3. Germline V lookup: CDR1 MNHEY, CDR2 SVGAGI.

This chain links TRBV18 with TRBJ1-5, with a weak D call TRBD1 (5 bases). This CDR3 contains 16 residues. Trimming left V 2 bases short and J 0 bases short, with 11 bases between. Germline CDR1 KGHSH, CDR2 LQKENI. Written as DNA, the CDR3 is TGTGCCAGCTCACCATCAGGGCCCCTTAGCAATCAGCCCCAGCATTTT. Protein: CASSPSGPLSNQPQHF.

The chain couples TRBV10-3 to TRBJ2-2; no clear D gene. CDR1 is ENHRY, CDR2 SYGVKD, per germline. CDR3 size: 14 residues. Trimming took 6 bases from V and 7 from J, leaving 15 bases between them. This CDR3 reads CAISEEQKRGELFF. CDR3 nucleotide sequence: TGTGCCATCAGCGAAGAACAAAAGCGCGGGGAGCTGTTTTTT.

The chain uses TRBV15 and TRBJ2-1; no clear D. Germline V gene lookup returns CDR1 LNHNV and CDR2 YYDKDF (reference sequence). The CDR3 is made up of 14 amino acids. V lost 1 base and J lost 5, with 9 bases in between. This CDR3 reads CATSRGQEHNEQFF. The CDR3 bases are TGTGCCACCAGCAGAGGGCAAGAACACAATGAGCAGTTCTTC.

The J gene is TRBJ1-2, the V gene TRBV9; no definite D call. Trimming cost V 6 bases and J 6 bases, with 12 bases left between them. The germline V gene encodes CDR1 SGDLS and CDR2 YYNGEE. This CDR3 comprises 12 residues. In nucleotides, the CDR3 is TGTGCCAGCACCACTGGAGCGGATGGCTACACCTTC. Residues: CASTTGADGYTF.

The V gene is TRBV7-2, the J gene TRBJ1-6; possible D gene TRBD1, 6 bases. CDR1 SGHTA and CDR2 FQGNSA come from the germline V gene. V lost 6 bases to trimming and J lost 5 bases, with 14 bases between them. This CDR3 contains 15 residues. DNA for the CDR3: TGTGCCAGCAGATTACAGGGAACTCATAATTCACCCCTCCACTTT. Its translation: CASRLQGTHNSPLHF.